The entry below gives a single T cell receptor (beta chain) sequence along with its context. The antigen remains unidentified. The CDR3 totals 14 residues. Trimming cost V 4 bases and J 0 bases, with 12 bases left between them. The germline CDR1 and CDR2 sequences are GTSNPN and SVGIG (reference sequence). Unsorted whole blood supplied the blood RNA, and germline DNA was isolated too. These data come from a study of tumor-infiltrating lymphocytes in primary liver carcinoma. Findings and caveats of the study: Researchers found tumor-adjacent and tumor-blood pairs overlapped less than tumor region pairs.

Using a constant-region primer together with ProtoScript II reverse transcriptase, TCR beta cDNA was made from around 500 ng of total RNA. Library construction for TCR beta comprised three nested multiplex PCR rounds performed with slightly modified ARM-PCR. Each of the first two PCR rounds ran approximately 11 cycles with TRBV1-TRBV30 forward and C-beta reverse primers. One entry per CDR3 protein results from TCRdb running MiXCR on the multiplex PCR reads. The sample includes approximately 310,000 distinct CDR3 sequences, approximately 60% of them seen just once. The specimen sequenced was peripheral blood. The chain recombines TRBV30 with TRBJ1-2; D perhaps matches TRBD1 (5 bases). The sequence was collected from a man aged 40-49 years with primary liver carcinoma and hepatitis B virus infection. The CDR3 is CAWMRIQANYGYTF. The CDR3 region has the DNA TGTGCCTGGATGAGGATACAGGCTAACTATGGCTACACCTTC.